These T cell receptor beta chains were read from a single sample in a study of blood T cell repertoires in COVID-19. Assay: immunoSEQ multiplex PCR; the TCRdb copy retains only in-frame clones and omits some. This sample yields some 200,000 clones, of which around 80% are seen a single time; roughly 6.7% belongs to the top ten. Sequencing was carried out using peripheral blood. These TCRs come from a woman in her 70s with acute or convalescent COVID-19. Both conserved end residues are part of each CDR3. Fields, in order: V gene, CDR3 length, J gene, D gene, clone size, CDR3 protein, CDR3 DNA. The D gene is left open where the match is weak. Rows may omit the clone size; those that give it use once, few, many or a size class.

>TRBV5-1|17|TRBJ2-5|TRBD2|.
CASSPYPGLAGSETQYF
TGCGCCAGCAGCCCGTACCCTGGACTAGCGGGGAGTGAGACCCAGTACTTC
>TRBV6-4|16|TRBJ1-3|.|.
CASSEIVLGPGNTIYF
TGTGCCAGCAGTGAGATTGTTTTGGGGCCTGGAAACACCATATATTTT
>TRBV7-2|14|TRBJ1-1|.|.
CASSLGGRRWEAFF
TGTGCCAGCAGCTTAGGGGGTAGGAGGTGGGAAGCTTTCTTT
>TRBV4-2|16|TRBJ2-5|TRBD2|once
CASSQDLAGGFGTQYF
TGTGCCAGCAGCCAAGATTTAGCGGGGGGGTTTGGGACCCAGTACTTC
>TRBV6-5|16|TRBJ1-3|.|.
CASSYGGGSSGNTIYF
TGTGCCAGCAGTTACGGGGGAGGGAGCTCTGGAAACACCATATATTTT
>TRBV7-9|16|TRBJ1-3|.|.
CASSPPGGISGNTIYF
TGTGCCAGCAGCCCACCTGGAGGGATCTCTGGAAACACCATATATTTT
>TRBV9|17|TRBJ2-5|TRBD2|.
CASSPGTSGGARETQYF
TGTGCCAGCAGCCCGGGGACTAGCGGGGGGGCCAGAGAGACCCAGTACTTC
>TRBV21-1|15|TRBJ2-3|.|.
CASLPGLDDADTQYF
TGTGCCAGCCTTCCGGGACTCGACGACGCAGATACGCAGTATTTT
>TRBV5-5|14|TRBJ2-5|.|.
CASSLSEFQGTQYF
TGTGCCAGCAGCTTGTCGGAATTTCAGGGGACCCAGTACTTC
>TRBV6-6|13|TRBJ2-5|.|.
CASTRPGQETQYF
TGTGCCAGCACCCGCCCCGGGCAAGAGACCCAGTACTTC
>TRBV5-1|12|TRBJ1-2|.|once
CASSLPPQGYTF
TGCGCCAGCAGCTTACCCCCTCAGGGTTACACCTTC
>TRBV5-6|14|TRBJ2-5|TRBD1|.
CASRETGGQETQYF
TGTGCCAGCAGGGAGACAGGGGGCCAAGAGACCCAGTACTTC
>TRBV27|13|TRBJ1-6|TRBD1|.
CASRDRAASPLHF
TGTGCCAGCAGAGACAGGGCGGCCTCACCCCTCCACTTT
>TRBV5-5|15|TRBJ1-5|.|.
CASSLLQALNQPQHF
TGTGCCAGCAGCTTGCTACAGGCCCTAAATCAGCCCCAGCATTTT
>TRBV5-1|15|TRBJ2-7|TRBD1|once
CASSLDGQGSDEQYF
TGCGCCAGCAGCTTGGACGGACAGGGTTCCGACGAGCAGTACTTC